This T cell receptor (beta chain) stems from a study of blood T cell repertoires in COVID-19. Study overall: Donors in the United States, Italy and Spain gave samples during acute or convalescent COVID-19. Nucleic acid was either cDNA or gDNA, and it came from T cells, B-cell-depleted T cells, or PBMCs.

The CDR3 is 19 residues long. Germline CDR1 reads MDHEN; CDR2 reads SYDVKM. V was cut by 4 bases and J by 6 bases, with 27 bases left in between. As handled by the study authors: Quantification of nucleated cells was approximated via reference gene primer amplification. Sequenced by immunoSEQ multiplex PCR; TCRdb stores in-frame clones only, minus some. That table supplies the V and J calls and clone size; D and trimming were determined from the DNA. The sample consists of 200,000 to 250,000 clones, around nine tenths of them appearing once. This clonotype was sampled from a woman aged 60-75 years with acute or convalescent COVID-19. Material for sequencing was peripheral blood. This chain connects TRBV28 to TRBJ2-2, with a possible D match to TRBD2 (5 bases). CDR3 sequence: CASSYRAPRGRSAPGELFF. CDR3 DNA: TGTGCCAGCAGTTACCGGGCCCCTAGAGGGAGATCGGCTCCCGGGGAGCTGTTTTTT. Complete variable domain (other parts from reference TRBV28 and TRBJ2-2): DVKVTQSSRYLVKRTGEKVFLECVQDMDHENMFWYRQDPGLGLRLIYFSYDVKMKEKGDIPEGYSVSREKKERFSLILESASTNQTSMYLCASSYRAPRGRSAPGELFFGEGSRLTVL.